The 20 T cell receptor beta chains given below trace back to one sample, sequenced in a study of molecular identifiers for immune sequencing clone quantification. From the PCR reads, TCRdb called clonotypes with MiXCR, one entry per CDR3 protein. The profile shows about 510,000 distinct CDR3 sequences, about a fifth of them singletons. Sequencing input: naive CD8+ T cells from blood, with Jurkat cell RNA spiked in. The subset is: FACS-sorted CD8+CD4-CCR7+CD45RA+ naive T cells. These receptors all stem from a human donor in good health. Some libraries in this study had Jurkat cell RNA spiked in.

About this clonotype itself: Its ends do not fully match the called genes, so a read error is possible. The V call is TRBV5-6, the J call TRBJ2-1; weak D call: TRBD2 (5 bases). Germline V gene data show CDR1 as SGHDT and CDR2 as YYEEEE. This CDR3 has 13 residues. DNA of the CDR3: TGTGCCAGCAGCTTGGGGGAGTACAATGAGCAGCTCTTC. It specifies CASSLGEYNEQLF.

The chain links TRBV6-6 to TRBJ1-2, with 7 bases lining up with TRBD1. The germline V gene has CDR1 MNHNY and CDR2 SVGAGI (reference sequence). The junction had 16 bases not matched to a gene; V was cut back by 6 bases and J by 3 bases. There are 17 residues in the CDR3. The CDR3 loop reads CASRGWDSGKDYYGYTF. The CDR3 coding sequence is TGTGCCAGCAGAGGTTGGGACAGCGGCAAGGATTACTATGGCTACACCTTC.

This clonotype was recorded a few times. This chain connects TRBV20-1 to TRBJ2-1; D ambiguous. Trimming took 6 bases from V and 2 from J, leaving 8 bases between them. Germline values: CDR1 DFQATT, CDR2 SNEGSKA (reference sequence). The CDR3 loop spans 12 amino acids. The CDR3 loop is CSANGPYNEQFF. The CDR3 DNA sequence: TGCAGTGCCAACGGCCCCTACAATGAGCAGTTCTTC.

The V call is TRBV9, the J call TRBJ2-2; 9 bases map to TRBD2. J was trimmed by 0 bases and V by 4 bases; bases with no gene match: 7. Per germline, CDR1 SGDLS and CDR2 YYNGEE. The CDR3 extends over 17 amino acids. The CDR3 DNA sequence: TGTGCCAGCAGCACCCCGGGACTAGCTGCGAACACCGGGGAGCTGTTTTTT. Translated: CASSTPGLAANTGELFF.

This clonotype appeared a few times. The chain couples TRBV7-9 to TRBJ1-2; D call uncertain. The CDR3 is 16 amino acids. CDR1 is SEHNR and CDR2 is FQNEAQ in the germline V gene (reference sequence). Trimming shortened V by 0 bases and J by 7 bases, and 18 bases separated the two germline ends. The CDR3 DNA follows: TGTGCCAGCAGCTTAGCGATGTCCAGGCGGAATACTGGCTACACCTTC. Residues: CASSLAMSRRNTGYTF.

To note about this clonotype: A much more abundant neighbour one base away suggests this may be a read error. This chain joins TRBV29-1 and TRBJ2-2; the D call may be TRBD1 or TRBD2 (5 bases each). The CDR3 covers 13 residues. Germline lookup yields CDR1 SQVTM and CDR2 ANQGSEA. Trimming removed 8 bases at V and 3 bases at J, with 13 bases between. The DNA of the CDR3 is TGCAGCTTCCGGGACGGGGACACCGGGGAGCTGTTTTTT. Its protein is CSFRDGDTGELFF.

This clonotype showed up just a few times. The CDR3 DNA follows: TGTGCCTGGGAGACAGGGGCGTATGGCTACACCTTC. Translation gives CAWETGAYGYTF. The genes are TRBV30 and TRBJ1-2; 8 bases line up with TRBD1. Unmatched junction bases numbered 4, after V lost 5 bases and J lost 5 bases. CDR1 is GTSNPN, CDR2 SVGIG, per germline (reference sequence). This CDR3 has 12 amino acids. The whole variable domain, remainder taken from reference TRBV30 and TRBJ1-2, is SQTIHQWPATLVQPVGSPLSLECTVEGTSNPNLYWYRQAAGRGLQLLFYSVGIGQISSEVPQNLSASRPQDRQFILSSKKLLLSDSGFYLCAWETGAYGYTFGSGTRLTVV.

The chain employs TRBV2 and TRBJ2-7; 8 nucleotides agree with TRBD1. Trimming took 4 bases from V and 0 from J; bases not matched to a gene: 2. The germline gives CDR1 SNHLY, CDR2 FYNNEI. The CDR3 contains 14 residues. CDR3 residues: CASSADRASYEQYF. As DNA, the CDR3 is TGTGCCAGCAGTGCGGACAGGGCCTCCTACGAGCAGTACTTC.

Note on this clonotype: This clone may be a read error of a much larger clone one base away. The conserved phenylalanine or tryptophan normally closing the CDR3 is absent here, so this likely arose from a read error. V usage is TRBV4-3 and J usage is TRBJ1-2, with D possibly being TRBD1 (5 bases). The germline V gene has CDR1 LGHNA and CDR2 YSLEER. The CDR3 sequence is 15 residues long. V was pared by 0 bases and J by 1 base, with 9 bases between. For the CDR3, the DNA is TGCGCCAGCAGCCAAGATCGGGGCAGTAACTATGGCTACACCTCC. Protein: CASSQDRGSNYGYTS.

This clonotype was detected once. This chain uses TRBV20-1 with TRBJ2-4, with D perhaps assigned TRBD1 or TRBD2 (6 bases each). The CDR3 sequence is 13 residues long. With 2 bases removed from V and 6 bases from J, the gap between germline ends came to 11 bases. Germline V gene data show CDR1 as DFQATT and CDR2 as SNEGSKA (reference sequence). CDR3 coding DNA: TGCAGTGCTAGAACGGGGGCAGGAAACATTCAGTACTTC. Amino acid sequence: CSARTGAGNIQYF.

Regarding this clonotype: The junction differs from germline at one of its ends, possibly a read error. The rearrangement links TRBV11-2 to TRBJ2-7; D ambiguous. Germline lookup yields CDR1 SGHAT and CDR2 FQNNGV. The CDR3 is 14 residues long. The CDR3 region is CASSLAATSYERYF. The CDR3, as DNA: TGTGCCAGCAGCCTGGCGGCAACCTCCTACGAGCGGTACTTC.

This clonotype was counted many times. The V call is TRBV11-2, the J call TRBJ2-1; tentative D call: TRBD2 (5 bases). Germline CDR1 SGHAT, CDR2 FQNNGV. CDR3 length: 13 residues. V was clipped by 1 base and J by 6 bases, with 7 bases between them. The CDR3 reads CASSLGAGNEQFF. CDR3 in DNA: TGTGCCAGCAGCTTAGGGGCGGGCAATGAGCAGTTCTTC.

This clonotype has just a few counts. The chain has TRBV29-1 and TRBJ2-1, with 9 bases aligning to TRBD1. CDR1 SQVTM and CDR2 ANQGSEA come from the germline V gene. The CDR3 is 14 amino acids. Trimming removed 3 bases from V and 6 bases from J; junction bases left unmatched: 6. The CDR3 bases are TGCAGCGTTGAGGACAGGGGAAGGGGCAATGAGCAGTTCTTC. Its protein is CSVEDRGRGNEQFF.

This clonotype was observed a few times. The chain links TRBV4-1 to TRBJ2-5; D unresolved. Germline CDR1 is MGHRA and CDR2 is YSYEKL. Trimming removed 0 bases from V and 9 bases from J, with 20 bases in between. The CDR3 has 16 residues. The CDR3 DNA reads TGCGCCAGCAGCCAAGATGGCCCCCAGAATCAGCCAGCCCAGTACTTC. It specifies CASSQDGPQNQPAQYF.

V is TRBV2 and J is TRBJ1-5; 9 bases align to TRBD1. CDR3 length: 15 residues. The trim removed 6 bases at V and 5 bases at J, leaving 8 bases unmatched. CDR1 SNHLY and CDR2 FYNNEI come from the germline V gene. CDR3 in amino acids: CASSGDREGDQPQHF. CDR3 nucleotides: TGTGCCAGCAGCGGGGACAGGGAAGGCGATCAGCCCCAGCATTTT.

Regarding this clonotype: This clone may be a read error of a much larger clone one base away. The chain is built from TRBV15 and TRBJ2-7; 12 positions agree with TRBD1. Germline loops: CDR1 LNHNV, CDR2 YYDKDF (reference sequence). V was pared by 1 base and J by 7 bases, with 5 bases of the junction left unmatched. The CDR3 consists of 15 residues. The CDR3: CATSRVGTGGGEQYF. The CDR3 DNA is TGTGCCACCAGCAGAGTTGGGACAGGGGGCGGTGAGCAGTACTTC. The variable domain in full, with the rest retrieved from reference TRBV15 and TRBJ2-7, is DAMVIQNPRYQVTQFGKPVTLSCSQTLNHNVMYWYQQKSSQAPKLLFHYYDKDFNNEADTPDNFQSRRPNTSFCFLDIRSPGLGDTAMYLCATSRVGTGGGEQYFGPGTRLTVT.

This clonotype was counted a few times. This sequence joins TRBV10-3 and TRBJ2-3, with 12 nucleotides matching TRBD1. J lost 4 bases, V lost 4 bases, and 6 bases had no gene match. CDR1 and CDR2 from the germline V gene are ENHRY and SYGVKD. There are 16 residues in the CDR3. The CDR3 bases are TGTGCCATCAGTGGAATAGGGACAGGGGGCGCAGATACGCAGTATTTT. Translating it yields CAISGIGTGGADTQYF.

About this clonotype itself: The CDR3 does not end in the conserved phenylalanine or tryptophan, so this is likely a read error. This rearrangement joins TRBV20-1 to TRBJ2-1, with D perhaps matching TRBD2 (6 bases). This CDR3 is built from 12 residues. V was pared by 5 bases and J by 8 bases, with 13 bases between. Per germline, CDR1 DFQATT and CDR2 SNEGSKA (reference sequence). The CDR3 here is CSAESGGDEQFS. The CDR3 coding sequence is TGCAGTGCTGAGTCCGGAGGGGATGAGCAGTTCTCC.

The chain is built from TRBV12-3 or TRBV12-4 and TRBJ2-2; D is unclear. The CDR3 is made up of 14 amino acids. The V end lost 0 bases, the J end lost 2 bases, and 4 bases lay between the germline ends. The CDR3, as DNA: TGTGCCAGCAGTTTAGCGCCTAACACCGGGGAGCTGTTTTTT. Protein product: CASSLAPNTGELFF.

In this sample, this clonotype turned up many times. This chain joins TRBV29-1 and TRBJ2-3, with 9 bases matching TRBD2. CDR1 SQVTM and CDR2 ANQGSEA come from the germline V gene. This CDR3 comprises 14 residues. V dropped 8 bases and J dropped 1; count of bases not matched to a gene: 7. CDR3 sequence: CSLAGNGGTDTQYF. The CDR3 DNA sequence: TGCAGCCTAGCGGGAAACGGAGGCACAGATACGCAGTATTTT.